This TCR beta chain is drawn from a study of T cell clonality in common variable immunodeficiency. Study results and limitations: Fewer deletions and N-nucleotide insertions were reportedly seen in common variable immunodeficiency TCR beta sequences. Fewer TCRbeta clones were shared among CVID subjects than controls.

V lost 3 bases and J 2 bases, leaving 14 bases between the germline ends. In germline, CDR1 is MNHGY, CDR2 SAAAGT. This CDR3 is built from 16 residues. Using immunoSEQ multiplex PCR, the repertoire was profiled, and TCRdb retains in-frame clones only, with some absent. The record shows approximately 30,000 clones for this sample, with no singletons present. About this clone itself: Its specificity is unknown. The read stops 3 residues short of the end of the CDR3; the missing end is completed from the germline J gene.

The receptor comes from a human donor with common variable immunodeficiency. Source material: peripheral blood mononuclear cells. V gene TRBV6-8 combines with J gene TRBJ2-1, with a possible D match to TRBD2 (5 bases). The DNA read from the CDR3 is TGTGCCAGCAGTTATGGGGAACTAGTCGCCTACAATGAG. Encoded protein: CASSYGELVAYNE. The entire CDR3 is CASSYGELVAYNEQFF.